This TCR beta chain was recorded in a study of CD4 T cell repertoires in COVID-19. This CDR3 is 15 amino acids long. V lost 5 bases and J 2 bases, leaving 15 bases between the germline ends. Germline CDR1 MNHEY, CDR2 SVGEGT. This table comes from immunoSEQ multiplex PCR, and its TCRdb copy is limited to in-frame clones, with some not included. The repertoire consists of about 75,000 clones, with roughly 85% occurring once and the leading ten covering roughly 0.58%. This clone was counted once. Its target is not known. The memory T cells were sequenced right after ex vivo isolation, without culture. Study conclusions and caveats: Two or all three memory subsets shared several highly expanded SARS-CoV-2-reactive clonotypes. Between about 6.5 and 27% of SARS-CoV-2 clonotypes also appeared in SARS-CoV and/or HKU1 spike cultures.

Sequencing was performed on CD4+ T cells from peripheral blood, taken after recovery from COVID-19. The source is a human donor who had COVID-19. The chain has TRBV6-2 or TRBV6-3 and TRBJ1-1; D might be TRBD1 (6 bases). Written as DNA, the CDR3 is TGTGCCAGCAGTCCCCAGGGGAAGGGCAACACTGAAGCTTTCTTT. Translating gives CASSPQGKGNTEAFF.